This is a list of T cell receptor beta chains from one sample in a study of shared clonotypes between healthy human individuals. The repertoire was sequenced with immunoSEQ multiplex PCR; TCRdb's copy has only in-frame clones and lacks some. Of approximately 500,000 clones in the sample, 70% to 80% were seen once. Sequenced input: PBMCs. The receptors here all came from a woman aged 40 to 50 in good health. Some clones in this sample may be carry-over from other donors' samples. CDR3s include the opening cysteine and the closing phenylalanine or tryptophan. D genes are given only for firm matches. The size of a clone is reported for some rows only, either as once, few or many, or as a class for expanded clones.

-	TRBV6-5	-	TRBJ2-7	CASSRGVDWAGEQYF	TGTGCCAGCAGTCGCGGGGTAGATTGGGCCGGCGAGCAGTACTTC
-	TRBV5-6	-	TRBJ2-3	CASSQPGDTQYF	TGTGCCAGCAGCCAACCGGGGGATACGCAGTATTTT
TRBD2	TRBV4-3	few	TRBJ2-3	CASSPRLAGTTDTQYF	TGCGCCAGCAGCCCCCGACTAGCGGGAACCACAGATACGCAGTATTTT
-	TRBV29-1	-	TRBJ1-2	CSAGGRNYGYTF	TGCAGCGCTGGGGGGAGGAACTATGGCTACACCTTC
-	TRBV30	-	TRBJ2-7	CATSPGRISYEQYF	TGTGCCACCTCACCGGGACGGATTTCCTACGAGCAGTACTTC
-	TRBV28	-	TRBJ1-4	CASSLGGQREKLFF	TGTGCCAGCAGTTTAGGGGGGCAAAGGGAAAAACTGTTTTTT
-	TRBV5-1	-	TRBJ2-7	CASSLAGFNRREQYF	TGCGCCAGCAGCTTGGCAGGCTTTAATAGGCGCGAGCAGTACTTC
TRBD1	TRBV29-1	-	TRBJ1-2	CSVGKGQVNYGYTF	TGCAGCGTTGGTAAGGGACAGGTCAACTATGGCTACACCTTC
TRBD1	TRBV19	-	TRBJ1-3	CASTPDREFGNTIYF	TGTGCCAGCACCCCTGACAGGGAATTTGGAAACACCATATATTTT
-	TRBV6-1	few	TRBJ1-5	CASSENWGSYNQPQHF	TGTGCCAGCAGTGAAAATTGGGGCAGCTACAATCAGCCCCAGCATTTT
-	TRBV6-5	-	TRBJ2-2	CASRTDSNTGELFF	TGTGCCAGCAGGACGGACAGCAACACCGGGGAGCTGTTTTTT
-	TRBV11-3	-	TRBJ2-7	CASSLAWSDAGIYEQYF	TGTGCCAGCAGCTTAGCATGGTCCGATGCGGGGATCTACGAGCAGTACTTC
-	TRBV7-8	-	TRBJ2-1	CASSLDLLYNEQFF	TGTGCCAGCAGCCTCGATCTACTCTACAATGAGCAGTTCTTC
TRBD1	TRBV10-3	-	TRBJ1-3	CATKLRTGTGGNTIYF	TGTGCCACCAAACTCAGAACCGGGACAGGGGGAAACACCATATATTTT
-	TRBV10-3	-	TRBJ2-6	CASWDSGANVLTF	TGTGCCAGCTGGGACTCTGGGGCCAACGTCCTGACTTTC
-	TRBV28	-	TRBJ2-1	CASRLSGRYNEQFF	TGTGCCAGTCGGCTATCGGGGAGATACAATGAGCAGTTCTTC
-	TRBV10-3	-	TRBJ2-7	CAISESPTEGYEQYF	TGTGCCATCAGTGAGTCTCCGACCGAGGGCTACGAGCAGTACTTC
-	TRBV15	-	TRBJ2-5	CATSRDRRLTQETQYF	TGTGCCACCAGCAGAGACCGCAGACTGACCCAAGAGACCCAGTACTTC
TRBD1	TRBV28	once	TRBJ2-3	CASSLRQGAGTDTQYF	TGTGCCAGCAGTCTTAGGCAGGGGGCGGGCACAGATACGCAGTATTTT
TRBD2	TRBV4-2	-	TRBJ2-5	CASSQAWTSAGETQYF	TGTGCCAGCAGCCAAGCCTGGACTAGTGCGGGAGAGACCCAGTACTTC
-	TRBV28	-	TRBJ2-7	CASKPPWGRESYEQYF	TGTGCCAGCAAACCCCCTTGGGGGCGGGAATCCTACGAGCAGTACTTC
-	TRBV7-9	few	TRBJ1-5	CASSPGTADQPQHF	TGTGCCAGCAGCCCTGGGACGGCAGATCAGCCCCAGCATTTT
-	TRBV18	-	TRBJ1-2	CASSPPGENYGYTF	TGTGCCAGCTCACCACCAGGGGAAAACTATGGCTACACCTTC
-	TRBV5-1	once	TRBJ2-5	CASSLNAQETQYF	TGCGCCAGCAGCCTCAATGCCCAAGAGACCCAGTACTTC
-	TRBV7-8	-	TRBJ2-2	CASSSRTSTGELFF	TGTGCCAGCAGCTCCAGGACCAGCACCGGGGAGCTGTTTTTT
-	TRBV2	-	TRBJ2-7	CASSDRGYEQYF	TGTGCCAGCAGTGACAGAGGATACGAGCAGTACTTC
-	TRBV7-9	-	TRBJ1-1	CASSLDSGWGPTEAFF	TGTGCCAGCAGCTTAGATTCCGGTTGGGGGCCCACTGAAGCTTTCTTT
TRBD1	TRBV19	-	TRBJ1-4	CASSTGTGTLEKLFF	TGTGCCAGTAGTACTGGGACAGGGACCCTCGAAAAACTGTTTTTT
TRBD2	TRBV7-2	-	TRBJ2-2	CASRTTSGTVGELFF	TGTGCCAGCAGAACCACTAGCGGGACAGTCGGGGAGCTGTTTTTT
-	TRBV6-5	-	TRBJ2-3	CASSYSMVADTDTQYF	TGTGCCAGCAGTTACTCGATGGTGGCAGACACAGATACGCAGTATTTT
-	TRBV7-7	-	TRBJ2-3	CASSLLEGTTDTQYF	TGTGCCAGCAGCTTACTTGAGGGGACCACAGATACGCAGTATTTT
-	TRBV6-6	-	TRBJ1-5	CASSYGQRADQPQHF	TGTGCCAGCAGTTACGGTCAAAGGGCGGATCAGCCCCAGCATTTT
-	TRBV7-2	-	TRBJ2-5	CASSLALPAKETQYF	TGTGCCAGCAGCTTAGCGCTCCCAGCCAAAGAGACCCAGTACTTC
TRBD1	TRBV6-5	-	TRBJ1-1	CASKQGATTEAFF	TGTGCCAGCAAACAGGGGGCCACCACTGAAGCTTTCTTT
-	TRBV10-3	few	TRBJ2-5	CAISVGWRVQETQYF	TGTGCCATCAGTGTGGGCTGGAGGGTCCAAGAGACCCAGTACTTC
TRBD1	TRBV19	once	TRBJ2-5	CASSSDRGNKTQYF	TGTGCCAGTAGTTCCGACAGGGGGAACAAGACCCAGTACTTC
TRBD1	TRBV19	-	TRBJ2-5	CASSITGQGLGETQYF	TGTGCCAGTAGTATAACAGGACAGGGTTTAGGAGAGACCCAGTACTTC
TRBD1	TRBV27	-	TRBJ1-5	CASRRTGGSNQPQHF	TGTGCCAGCAGGCGTACAGGGGGTAGCAATCAGCCCCAGCATTTT
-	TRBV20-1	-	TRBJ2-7	CSARYKSEQYF	TGCAGTGCTAGATACAAGAGCGAGCAGTACTTC
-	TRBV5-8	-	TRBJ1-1	CASSWGTSPNTEAFF	TGTGCCAGCAGCTGGGGGACCAGTCCGAACACTGAAGCTTTCTTT
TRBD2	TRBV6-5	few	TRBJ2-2	CASSYVGGVTGELFF	TGTGCCAGCAGTTACGTGGGAGGGGTCACCGGGGAGCTGTTTTTT
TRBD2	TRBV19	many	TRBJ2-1	CASSTPGLANEQFF	TGTGCCAGTAGTACACCCGGACTAGCCAATGAGCAGTTCTTC
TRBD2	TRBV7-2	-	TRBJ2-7	CASSSTSGRYEQYF	TGTGCCAGCAGCTCGACTAGCGGGAGGTACGAGCAGTACTTC
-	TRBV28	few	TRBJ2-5	CASSPMRAGRETQYF	TGTGCCAGCAGCCCCATGCGGGCAGGCAGAGAGACCCAGTACTTC
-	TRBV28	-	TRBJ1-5	CASSLDSNQPQHF	TGTGCCAGCAGTTTAGACAGTAATCAGCCCCAGCATTTT
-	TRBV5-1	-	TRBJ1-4	CASSLVGAPNEKLFF	TGCGCCAGCAGCTTGGTGGGGGCCCCTAATGAAAAACTGTTTTTT
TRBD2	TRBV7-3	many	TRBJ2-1	CASSPQGGPRDEQFF	TGTGCCAGCAGCCCCCAGGGAGGGCCGAGAGATGAGCAGTTCTTC
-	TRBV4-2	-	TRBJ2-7	CASSSYSYEQYF	TGTGCCAGCAGCTCCTACTCCTACGAGCAGTACTTC
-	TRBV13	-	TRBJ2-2	CASSLVAAGELFF	TGTGCCAGCAGCTTAGTGGCGGCCGGGGAGCTGTTTTTT
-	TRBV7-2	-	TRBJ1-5	CASSLDGNQPQHF	TGTGCCAGCAGCTTAGACGGCAATCAGCCCCAGCATTTT
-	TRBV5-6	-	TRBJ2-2	CASSPAVTGELFF	TGTGCCAGCAGCCCGGCGGTCACCGGGGAGCTGTTTTTT
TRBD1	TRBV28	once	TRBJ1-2	CASRITGGRYGYTF	TGTGCCAGCAGGATAACAGGGGGTCGGTATGGCTACACCTTC
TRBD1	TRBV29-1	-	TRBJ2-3	CSVGTDADTQYF	TGCAGCGTAGGGACAGACGCAGATACGCAGTATTTT
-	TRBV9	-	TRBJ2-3	CASTATGTSTDTQYF	TGTGCCAGCACCGCCACTGGGACTAGCACAGATACGCAGTATTTT
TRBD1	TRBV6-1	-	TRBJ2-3	CASMREQGRYTQYF	TGTGCCAGCATGAGAGAACAGGGGAGATATACGCAGTATTTT
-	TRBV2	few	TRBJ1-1	CASIRGATEAFF	TGTGCCAGCATACGGGGGGCCACTGAAGCTTTCTTT
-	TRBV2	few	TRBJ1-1	CASSRDLNTEAFF	TGTGCCAGCAGCCGGGACCTGAACACTGAAGCTTTCTTT
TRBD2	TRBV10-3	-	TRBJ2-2	CAISGIASGRTNTGELFF	TGTGCCATCAGTGGTATAGCTAGCGGGAGAACGAACACCGGGGAGCTGTTTTTT
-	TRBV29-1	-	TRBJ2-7	CSVADSRSYEQYF	TGCAGCGTTGCCGACAGCCGCTCCTACGAGCAGTACTTC
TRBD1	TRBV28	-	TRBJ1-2	CASSSGGGQGGGGYGYTF	TGTGCCAGCAGTTCTGGCGGGGGACAGGGGGGAGGAGGCTATGGCTACACCTTC